The present T cell receptor (beta chain) was sequenced within a study of shared clonotypes between healthy human individuals. The overall study: Donors, aged 18 to 49, were two women and a few men.

Investigators spread the genomic DNA of each subset evenly over several immunoSEQ plates. It was around 0.3 ug DNA, 25,000 to 35,000 T cell genomes, that went into each replicate PCR of unsorted PBMC. Authors' methods: Junction-only immunoSEQ sequences carried no quality scores, so filtering differed. TCRdb's copy holds only in-frame clones and misses some; the assay was immunoSEQ multiplex PCR. The V and J calls and clone size were taken over from that table, and D and trimming were inferred from the DNA. Seen here are more than 450,000 clones, roughly 78% observed once, and the top ten hold 13%. This clone has a handful of counts. Germline V lookup: CDR1 LNHDA, CDR2 SQIVND (reference sequence). V lost 6 bases and J lost 3, with 11 bases in between. The CDR3 extends over 13 amino acids.

The chain links TRBV19 to TRBJ1-2; no clear D. The receptor's source is a woman in her thirties or forties in good health. Some clones in this sample may be carry-over from other donors' samples. The sequencing sample was made of PBMCs. CDR3 sequence (DNA): TGTGCCAGTAGCCCGTACGGAGACTATGGCTACACCTTC. It is translated as CASSPYGDYGYTF.